The rows below give T cell receptor beta chains drawn from one sample of a study of blood T cells in healthy people across ages. TCRdb called the 5' RACE reads again in MiXCR, with one record for every CDR3 protein. The sample carries under 1,000,000 distinct CDR3 sequences, under 40% recorded once. The material sequenced was blood. These receptors were taken from a man aged 18 to 35 in good health. The CDR3 runs from the conserved cysteine through the conserved F or W. D genes are given only for firm matches. Clone size is stated in some rows and not others, as once, few, many or a class when expanded.

J gene,clone size,V gene,D gene,CDR3 protein,CDR3 DNA
TRBJ2-1,-,TRBV20-1,-,CSAPLGNEQFF,TGCAGTGCACCTCTAGGCAATGAGCAGTTCTTC
TRBJ2-2,-,TRBV4-3,TRBD1,CASSQDHRGRRYTGELFF,TGCGCCAGCAGCCAAGACCACAGGGGGAGAAGGTACACCGGGGAGCTGTTTTTT
TRBJ2-3,many,TRBV20-1,-,CSARSPDKISSTDTQYF,TGCAGTGCTAGAAGCCCCGACAAGATCTCTAGCACAGATACGCAGTATTTT
TRBJ1-1,once,TRBV20-1,-,CSARGKEVTEAFF,TGCAGTGCTAGGGGTAAGGAGGTGACTGAAGCTTTCTTT
TRBJ1-6,-,TRBV9,-,CASSAGQFESSPLHF,TGTGCCAGCAGCGCCGGACAGTTCGAAAGTTCACCCCTCCACTTT
TRBJ1-1,-,TRBV10-3,TRBD1,CAISANNRGNTEAFF,TGTGCCATCAGTGCAAATAACAGGGGTAACACTGAAGCTTTCTTT
TRBJ2-6,-,TRBV7-9,-,CASSLVSSEASGANVLTF,TGTGCCAGCAGCTTAGTAAGCTCCGAGGCCTCTGGGGCCAACGTCCTGACTTTC
TRBJ1-6,many,TRBV10-3,-,CAISNNDGSPLHF,TGTGCCATCAGTAACAATGATGGTTCACCCCTCCACTTT
TRBJ1-1,-,TRBV4-3,-,CASSHSHSDTEAFF,TGCGCCAGCAGCCACTCCCACAGCGACACTGAAGCTTTCTTT
TRBJ1-2,once,TRBV9,-,CAGSEQQQTLYGYTF,TGTGCCGGCAGCGAACAACAGCAAACCCTCTATGGCTACACCTTC
TRBJ1-5,few,TRBV10-3,TRBD1,CASRGDTSNQPQHF,TGTGCCTCCAGGGGGGACACGAGCAATCAGCCCCAGCATTTT
TRBJ2-2,few,TRBV20-1,TRBD2,CSARGGGDYNTGELFF,TGCAGTGCTAGAGGTGGCGGGGACTATAACACCGGGGAGCTGTTTTTT
TRBJ2-1,-,TRBV20-1,-,CSARSRSNEQFF,TGCAGTGCTAGATCGAGGAGCAATGAGCAGTTCTTC
TRBJ2-5,-,TRBV5-1,-,CASSLTRTYDEQYF,TGCGCCAGCAGCTTAACTAGGACCTACGATGAGCAGTACTTC
TRBJ1-2,many,TRBV4-2,-,CASSPGGGNYGYTF,TGTGCCAGCAGCCCAGGAGGAGGGAACTATGGCTACACCTTC
TRBJ1-1,-,TRBV5-1,-,CASSWGPAGANTEAFF,TGCGCCAGCAGCTGGGGCCCCGCGGGGGCGAACACTGAAGCTTTCTTT
TRBJ1-2,many,TRBV7-9,-,CATRTVTNYGYTF,TGTGCCACCCGGACAGTAACTAACTATGGCTACACCTTC
TRBJ2-3,-,TRBV27,-,CASSFKGDTQYF,TGTGCCAGCAGCTTTAAAGGAGATACGCAGTATTTT
TRBJ2-3,-,TRBV20-1,TRBD2,CSARNPAGHTDTQYF,TGTAGTGCTAGAAATCCAGCGGGGCACACAGATACGCAGTATTTT
TRBJ2-4,few,TRBV12-3/TRBV12-4,TRBD2,CASSVGGRDIQYF,TGTGCCAGCAGTGTCGGCGGGAGGGACATTCAGTACTTC
TRBJ1-1,-,TRBV9,-,CASSVEQTSNTEAFF,TGTGCCAGCAGCGTAGAACAGACATCGAACACTGAAGCTTTCTTT
TRBJ1-5,-,TRBV10-3,-,CAIQAEGFSNQPQHF,TGTGCCATCCAAGCGGAGGGGTTTAGCAATCAGCCCCAGCATTTT
TRBJ2-4,few,TRBV6-6,-,CASRTEAKNIQYF,TGTGCCAGCAGGACTGAAGCCAAAAACATTCAGTACTTC
TRBJ2-7,-,TRBV7-2,-,CASSLVGGQWFEQYF,TGTGCCAGCAGCTTAGTGGGGGGGCAGTGGTTCGAGCAGTACTTC
TRBJ1-1,few,TRBV7-2,-,CASSSLGGGRGGTEAFF,TGTGCCAGCAGCTCCCTTGGAGGGGGGCGAGGGGGCACTGAAGCTTTCTTT
TRBJ2-5,few,TRBV5-6,-,CASSLVPFQETQYF,TGTGCCAGCAGCTTGGTGCCTTTCCAAGAGACCCAGTACTTC
TRBJ1-5,few,TRBV12-5,-,CASGFVNSNQPQHF,TGTGCTAGTGGTTTTGTTAATAGCAATCAGCCCCAGCATTTT
TRBJ2-4,-,TRBV11-2,-,CASSQRGTSSLAKNIQYF,TGTGCCAGCAGCCAAAGGGGGACCTCCTCTCTAGCCAAAAACATTCAGTACTTC
TRBJ2-5,many,TRBV29-1,-,CSVGGRNQETQYF,TGCAGCGTCGGGGGTCGAAACCAAGAGACCCAGTACTTC